The source of this TCR beta chain is a study of blood T cell repertoires in COVID-19. This CDR3 has 17 residues. Germline V gene lookup returns CDR1 SEHNR and CDR2 FQNEAQ (reference sequence). Trimming removed 3 bases from V and 1 base from J; junction bases left unmatched: 4. Profiled with immunoSEQ multiplex PCR; TCRdb holds only in-frame clones, not every one. This sample yields about 140,000 clones, of which 78% are seen a single time; 1.9% belongs to the top ten. The chain has TRBV7-9 and TRBJ1-5; 12 bases line up with TRBD1. Sequencing input: peripheral blood. This clonotype originated in a woman in her sixties with acute or convalescent COVID-19. The CDR3 is CASSFGTGGRSNQPQHF. The DNA for the CDR3 is TGTGCCAGCAGCTTCGGGACAGGGGGCCGGAGCAATCAGCCCCAGCATTTT.